This T cell receptor (beta chain) was found in a study of shared clonotypes between healthy human individuals. Study-level findings and limits: Against clonotypes common to all four donors, non-shared ones had lower generation probabilities.

Sequenced by immunoSEQ multiplex PCR; TCRdb stores in-frame clones only, minus some. This table holds about 2,100,000 clones, 85% to 95% found once. About this clone itself: Its antigen is currently unknown.

CDR3 length: 17 amino acids. Naive CD8 isolation took CD45RO-negative cells positively selected for CCR7 and excluded terminally differentiated effector memory CD45RA+ cells. This clonotype was sampled from a man between 18 and 35 years old in good health. Some clones in this sample may be carry-over from other donors' samples. Specimen: naive CD8+ T cells from PBMCs. This chain uses TRBV21-1 with TRBJ1-5; the table's D gene call, TRBD1, was not cross checked with the DNA. TRBV21-1 is a pseudogene locus. This CDR3 reads CASSDRGGQLINQLQHF. The CDR3, as DNA: TGTGCCAGCAGCGACAGGGGAGGACAGCTTATAAATCAGCTCCAGCATTTT.